The entry below gives a single TCR beta chain sequence along with its context. V was trimmed by 4 bases and J by 10 bases, leaving 17 bases between them. The CDR3 loop spans 14 amino acids. Germline V CDR1 and CDR2: LNHDA, SQIVND (reference sequence). The data were produced by immunoSEQ multiplex PCR, yet TCRdb's version contains in-frame clones alone and is incomplete. The data contain 200,000 to 300,000 clones, 86% of them singletons. The sample originates from a study of blood T cell repertoires in COVID-19. Study-wide background: COVID-19 samples from acute and convalescent phases originated in the United States, Italy and Spain. T cells, B-cell-depleted T cells, or PBMCs supplied cDNA or gDNA.

Participant ages covered 18 to 89 years across about two dozen US areas. Cohort 3 donors were reported recovered after two negative PCRs, clearance, or symptom resolution. The clonotype was recovered from a man aged 40-49 years who had recovered from COVID-19. The rearrangement uses TRBV19 and TRBJ2-1; D might be TRBD2 (5 bases). Sequenced input: PBMCs or T cells enriched from blood (not recorded which). The DNA of the CDR3 is TGTGCCAGTAGTACCGGGCCTAGCCTGTTGGAGCAGTTCTTC. Amino acid sequence: CASSTGPSLLEQFF.